The 3 T cell receptor beta chains below all came from one sample that was sequenced in a study of control samples from healthy donors and cancer patients. The protocol was immunoSEQ multiplex PCR, while the TCRdb copy is restricted to in-frame clones and leaves out a portion. This sample has 120,000 or so clones, with approximately 87% found just once. The sample taken for sequencing was blood. Receptors were obtained from a man aged 25-45 years in good health.

This rearrangement joins TRBV7-9 to TRBJ2-2, with 12 positions matching TRBD1. From germline, CDR1 is SEHNR and CDR2 FQNEAQ (reference sequence). V was pared by 4 bases and J by 7 bases, with 7 bases of the junction left unmatched. The CDR3 sequence is 16 residues long. CDR3 DNA: TGTGCCAGCAGCTCACCGGGACAGGGGGCGGTCGGGGAGCTGTTTTTT. Protein sequence: CASSSPGQGAVGELFF.

The sample holds many counts of this clone. The chain employs TRBV27 and TRBJ1-2; a possible D gene is TRBD1 (6 bases). Germline values: CDR1 MNHEY, CDR2 SMNVEV (reference sequence). The CDR3 spans 14 residues. With 5 bases removed from V and 2 bases from J, the gap between germline ends came to 12 bases. The CDR3 here is CASSLQGGNYGYTF. The CDR3 coding sequence is TGTGCCAGCAGTCTACAGGGAGGGAACTATGGCTACACCTTC.

The CDR3 is CASSVKGVRAGANVLTF. In DNA, the CDR3 is TGTGCCAGCAGCGTAAAGGGGGTAAGGGCTGGGGCCAACGTCCTGACTTTC. This rearrangement joins TRBV9 to TRBJ2-6, with D perhaps matching TRBD1 (6 bases). There are 17 residues in the CDR3. V was clipped by 1 base and J by 2 bases, with 13 bases between them. Looked up from germline, CDR1 is SGDLS and CDR2 is YYNGEE.